This is a list of T cell receptor beta chains from one sample in a study of blood T cells in healthy people across ages. TCRdb reanalysed the 5' RACE reads using MiXCR and keeps one entry per CDR3 protein. The sample lists around 790,000 distinct CDR3 sequences; under 45% were seen once. The sample was blood. These receptors were collected from a man aged 60 to 75 in good health. Each CDR3 is given without its conserved first and last residue.

>TRBJ1-2|TRBV5-1
ASNLAGRTNYGYT
>TRBJ1-1|TRBV13
VSSRGSNTEAF
>TRBJ2-3|TRBV15
ATSSREGVQGGTDTQY
>TRBJ2-3|TRBV12-3/TRBV12-4
ASSLTDTQY
>TRBJ1-2|TRBV15
ATSRAPPARDGYT
>TRBJ1-2|TRBV29-1
SVRPGTGSLYGYT
>TRBJ2-1|TRBV25-1
ASRPSLGGPAGEQF
>.|TRBV12-3/TRBV12-4
ASNPDFSEGTQY
>TRBJ2-1|TRBV7-2
ASSLRDVYNEQF
>TRBJ1-1|TRBV12-3/TRBV12-4
ASSHTGQGNTEAF
>TRBJ2-7|TRBV7-2
ASSPRGGRVLEQY
>TRBJ2-1|TRBV12-3/TRBV12-4
ASSLASGGASEQF
>TRBJ2-6|TRBV20-1
SASLIFGSSGANVLT